The 30 T cell receptor beta chains given below trace back to one sample, sequenced in a study of blood T cell repertoires in COVID-19. Only in-frame clones appear in the TCRdb table, and some are missing; sequencing was by immunoSEQ multiplex PCR. The data hold hundreds of thousands of clones, with over 85% observed a single time. Sequencing was performed on peripheral blood. The receptors were sampled from a woman aged 30 to 39 with COVID-19, enrolled during active disease.

The chain combines TRBV4-1 with TRBJ1-1, with TRBD1 as a possible D gene (5 bases). From germline, CDR1 is MGHRA and CDR2 YSYEKL. CDR3 length: 16 residues. Trimming cost V 4 bases and J 1 base, with 16 bases left between them. The CDR3 nucleotides are TGCGCCAGCAGCCTCGAAGGTGGGGGGAAGAACACTGAAGCTTTCTTT. Residues: CASSLEGGGKNTEAFF.

The chain links TRBV28 to TRBJ1-2; 9 bases map to TRBD1. Per germline, CDR1 MDHEN and CDR2 SYDVKM. V shed 8 bases and J 6 bases; nucleotides not matched to a gene: 10. The length of the CDR3 is 14 residues. The CDR3 DNA is TGTGCCAGCGCCACAGGGGGCCGTCCGAATGGCTACACCTTC. Encoded protein: CASATGGRPNGYTF.

Only one count was recorded for this clone. The chain has TRBV7-8 and TRBJ2-7, with 7 bases lining up with TRBD1. Germline values: CDR1 SGHVS, CDR2 FQNEAQ. The CDR3 length is 16 residues. The V segment lost 2 bases and the J segment 5 bases; nucleotides outside the gene matches: 12. CDR3 sequence: CASSLSRQGLMNEQYF. CDR3 in DNA: TGTGCCAGCAGCTTATCGAGACAGGGCCTTATGAACGAGCAGTACTTC. Drawing the rest from reference TRBV7-8 and TRBJ2-7, the complete variable domain is GAGVSQSPRYKVAKRGQDVALRCDPISGHVSLFWYQQALGQGPEFLTYFQNEAQLDKSGLPSDRFFAERPEGSVSTLKIQRTQQEDSAVYLCASSLSRQGLMNEQYFGPGTRLTVT.

This sequence joins TRBV28 and TRBJ2-7; D remains unclear. V lost 3 bases to trimming and J lost 2 bases, with 8 bases between them. The CDR3 has 13 amino acids. Germline CDR1 is MDHEN and CDR2 is SYDVKM. The CDR3 here is CASSLRSAYEQYF. The CDR3 DNA sequence: TGTGCCAGCAGTTTGAGAAGCGCCTACGAGCAGTACTTC.

The gene calls are TRBV7-9 and TRBJ2-7; D perhaps matches TRBD2 (5 bases). The CDR3 spans 16 residues. The germline CDR1 and CDR2 sequences are SEHNR and FQNEAQ (reference sequence). Trimming pared 0 bases from V and 0 bases from J, leaving 12 bases between. The CDR3 region is CASSLALGSVSYEQYF. The CDR3 DNA reads as TGTGCCAGCAGCTTAGCGCTCGGTAGCGTCTCCTACGAGCAGTACTTC.

V and J are TRBV6-5 and TRBJ1-4; 8 nucleotides agree with TRBD1. J lost 8 bases, V lost 5 bases, and 7 bases had no gene match. CDR3 size: 14 residues. The germline V gene encodes CDR1 MNHEY and CDR2 SVGAGI. CDR3 region: CASSHDRDREKLFF. The CDR3 DNA reads as TGTGCCAGCAGTCACGACAGGGACAGGGAAAAACTGTTTTTT.

The rearrangement joins TRBV11-1 to TRBJ2-5, with 8 bases fitting TRBD2. Germline values: CDR1 SGHAT, CDR2 FQDESV (reference sequence). V shed 5 bases and J 1 base; nucleotides not matched to a gene: 6. The CDR3 spans 15 residues. The CDR3 sequence is CASSGTSGLQETQYF. CDR3 bases: TGTGCCAGCAGCGGGACTAGTGGCCTCCAAGAGACCCAGTACTTC.

The V and J genes are TRBV7-6 and TRBJ2-1, with TRBD2 identical over 15 bases. The CDR3 is 17 amino acids. With 5 bases clipped from V and 0 bases from J, the junction kept 2 bases outside the gene matches. CDR1 and CDR2 from the germline V gene are SGHVS and FNYEAQ. CDR3 in DNA: TGTGCCAGCAGCAGGACTAGCGGGGGGGTCTCCTACAATGAGCAGTTCTTC. As protein: CASSRTSGGVSYNEQFF.

The chain employs TRBV6-5 and TRBJ1-5, with D possibly TRBD1 on 5 matching bases. V dropped 8 bases and J dropped 6 bases, with 14 bases sitting between them. Germline loops: CDR1 MNHEY, CDR2 SVGAGI. CDR3 length equals 13 residues. The CDR3 region is CASGSREGQPQHF. The CDR3 nucleotides read TGTGCCAGCGGGAGCAGGGAGGGTCAGCCCCAGCATTTT.

The CDR3 DNA follows: TGTGCCAGGTCGAGCGGGGCGGGTGGAGAGACCCAGTACTTC. Translated, it gives CARSSGAGGETQYF. The chain recombines TRBV12-1 with TRBJ2-5; TRBD2 was called by the table and not checked on the DNA. TRBV12-1 is a listed pseudogene. CDR3 length: 14 residues.

This chain joins TRBV7-2 and TRBJ1-5; D possibly corresponds to TRBD1 (5 bases). The CDR3 runs to 15 residues. Trimming cost V 5 bases and J 3 bases, with 14 bases left between them. CDR1 is SGHTA, CDR2 FQGNSA, per germline. The CDR3 spells CASSPGGSYNQPQHF. As DNA, the CDR3 is TGTGCCAGCAGCCCCGGGGGGTCCTACAATCAGCCCCAGCATTTT. Combining the CDR3 with reference TRBV7-2 and TRBJ1-5 gives the whole variable domain GAGVSQSPSNKVTEKGKDVELRCDPISGHTALYWYRQSLGQGLEFLIYFQGNSAPDKSGLPSDRFSAERTGGSVSTLTIQRTQQEDSAVYLCASSPGGSYNQPQHFGDGTRLSIL.

The V and J genes are TRBV19 and TRBJ2-2, with TRBD2 matching over 9 bases. V lost 2 bases, J lost 6 bases, and 4 bases stayed unmatched. The CDR3 runs to 15 residues. The germline V gene has CDR1 LNHDA and CDR2 SQIVND (reference sequence). For the CDR3, the DNA is TGTGCCAGTAGTATAATTAGCGGGGGCGCCGGGGAGCTGTTTTTT. Amino acid sequence: CASSIISGGAGELFF.

The rearrangement uses TRBV7-2 and TRBJ2-1; 7 bases agree with TRBD2. Losses at the gene ends were 5 bases for V and 10 bases for J; bases not matched to a gene: 8. From germline, CDR1 is SGHTA and CDR2 FQGNSA. The CDR3 is made up of 13 amino acids. This chain's CDR3 is CASSQISGEEQFF. The CDR3 coding sequence is TGTGCCAGCAGCCAGATAAGCGGGGAAGAGCAGTTCTTC.

The chain couples TRBV5-4 to TRBJ2-6; TRBD2 might be the D (5 bases). Germline V gene data show CDR1 as SGHNT and CDR2 as YYREEE (reference sequence). The CDR3 has 14 residues. V was pared by 4 bases and J by 3 bases, with 8 bases between. The CDR3 protein is CASSRRDGANVLTF. CDR3 DNA: TGTGCCAGCAGCCGCCGGGATGGGGCCAACGTCCTGACTTTC.

The chain joins TRBV6-5 to TRBJ2-7; no clear D. Germline CDR1 MNHEY, CDR2 SVGAGI. V was shortened by 5 bases and J by 12 bases, with 23 bases between the two germline ends. This CDR3 spans 14 amino acids. Here the CDR3 reads CASSPPGDHSSRYF. CDR3 in DNA: TGTGCCAGCAGTCCCCCCGGAGATCACTCCTCTCGGTACTTC.

The chain uses TRBV5-4 and TRBJ2-7, with 11 bases aligning to TRBD2. Germline CDR1 is SGHNT and CDR2 is YYREEE (reference sequence). V gave up 4 bases and J gave up 3 bases; unmatched junction bases: 6. The CDR3 is made up of 15 amino acids. Here the CDR3 reads CASSATTSGNYEQYF. The DNA for the CDR3 is TGTGCCAGCAGCGCAACGACTAGCGGGAACTACGAGCAGTACTTC.

The chain links TRBV16 to TRBJ2-2, with TRBD2 identical over 7 bases. Losses at the gene ends were 4 bases for V and 3 bases for J; bases not matched to a gene: 5. In germline, CDR1 is KGHSY, CDR2 FQNENV. The CDR3 runs to 15 residues. The CDR3 is CASSPHRGDTGELFF. CDR3 DNA sequence: TGTGCCAGCAGCCCCCATCGGGGGGACACCGGGGAGCTGTTTTTT.

This chain uses TRBV15 with TRBJ1-1, with TRBD1 matching over 8 bases. The CDR3 totals 17 residues. V shed 4 bases, J shed 1 base, and the junction held 11 bases outside the gene matches. CDR1 LNHNV and CDR2 YYDKDF come from the germline V gene (reference sequence). This chain's CDR3 is CATSKTGTGPTNTEAFF. The CDR3 DNA follows: TGTGCCACCAGCAAAACAGGGACAGGCCCAACGAACACTGAAGCTTTCTTT.

The chain links TRBV11-2 to TRBJ1-1; 8 bases are shared with TRBD1. This CDR3 has 17 amino acids. Germline assignment: CDR1 SGHAT and CDR2 FQNNGV. Unmatched junction bases numbered 13, after V lost 7 bases and J lost 0 bases. CDR3 protein: CASMPDRGWKMNTEAFF. CDR3 DNA sequence: TGTGCCAGCATGCCCGACAGGGGATGGAAGATGAACACTGAAGCTTTCTTT.

The chain has TRBV9 and TRBJ1-6; D ambiguous. The germline gives CDR1 SGDLS, CDR2 YYNGEE. The CDR3 loop spans 17 amino acids. Trimming took off 0 bases at V and 0 bases at J, with 10 bases between the two ends. CDR3 sequence: CASSVVTGSSYNSPLHF. CDR3 in DNA: TGTGCCAGCAGCGTAGTAACGGGGAGCTCCTATAATTCACCCCTCCACTTT. The whole variable domain, filled in from reference TRBV9 and TRBJ1-6, reads DSGVTQTPKHLITATGQRVTLRCSPRSGDLSVYWYQQSLDQGLQFLIQYYNGEERAKGNILERFSAQQFPDLHSELNLSSLELGDSALYFCASSVVTGSSYNSPLHFGNGTRLTVT.

V is TRBV5-1 and J is TRBJ1-3, with 8 bases that match TRBD1. The V gene's germline CDR1 is SGHRS and CDR2 YFSETQ. This CDR3 region has 15 residues. Trimming at V came to 3 bases and at J to 4 bases, leaving 6 bases not matched to a gene. The CDR3 spells CASSSRGQGGNTIYF. For the CDR3, the DNA is TGCGCCAGCAGCTCCCGAGGACAGGGCGGAAACACCATATATTTT.

The chain uses TRBV4-2 and TRBJ2-5; D gene ambiguous. Trimming shortened V by 2 bases and J by 5 bases, and 9 bases separated the two germline ends. This CDR3 region has 13 residues. Germline loops: CDR1 LGHNA, CDR2 YNFKEQ. CDR3 bases: TGTGCCAGCAGCCAATCCCTGAGGGAGACCCAGTACTTC. This encodes CASSQSLRETQYF.

V gene TRBV28 combines with J gene TRBJ2-4, with TRBD1 identical over 9 bases. The germline V gene has CDR1 MDHEN and CDR2 SYDVKM. J was trimmed by 8 bases and V by 6 bases; bases with no gene match: 5. This CDR3 comprises 13 residues. CDR3 loop: CASRGTGRDIQYF. The DNA for the CDR3 is TGTGCCAGCAGGGGGACAGGGAGGGACATTCAGTACTTC.

This chain connects TRBV7-9 to TRBJ1-4; maybe TRBD1 (5 bases). From germline, CDR1 is SEHNR and CDR2 FQNEAQ (reference sequence). CDR3 length: 15 amino acids. V was trimmed by 5 bases and J by 8 bases, leaving 18 bases between them. This CDR3 is CASSDQGGGVEKLFF. The CDR3, as DNA: TGTGCCAGCAGCGATCAGGGTGGTGGGGTCGAAAAACTGTTTTTT. The whole variable domain, filled in from reference TRBV7-9 and TRBJ1-4, reads DTGVSQNPRHKITKRGQNVTFRCDPISEHNRLYWYRQTLGQGPEFLTYFQNEAQLEKSRLLSDRFSAERPKGSFSTLEIQRTEQGDSAMYLCASSDQGGGVEKLFFGSGTQLSVL.

This clone was found once. The chain links TRBV3-1 (or the pseudogene TRBV3-2) to TRBJ1-1, with a weak D call TRBD1 (6 bases). Looked up from germline, CDR1 is LGHDT and CDR2 is YNNKEL (reference sequence). The CDR3 consists of 14 residues. V lost 5 bases and J lost 6, with 16 bases in between. CDR3 in DNA: TGTGCCAGCAGCTACAGGGCGGCGGGGGCTGAAGCTTTCTTT. Its translation is CASSYRAAGAEAFF.

The chain uses TRBV13 and TRBJ1-1; D unclear. This CDR3 spans 13 amino acids. CDR1 is PRHDT, CDR2 FYEKMQ, per germline (reference sequence). V was trimmed by 4 bases and J by 2 bases, leaving 8 bases between them. The CDR3 region has the DNA TGTGCCAGCAGCTCGCAGGAAAACACTGAAGCTTTCTTT. Its protein product is CASSSQENTEAFF.

J is TRBJ2-1 and V is TRBV2; D is unresolved. V lost 9 bases and J lost 8, with 11 bases in between. This CDR3 has 11 amino acids. CDR1 and CDR2 from the germline V gene are SNHLY and FYNNEI. CDR3 loop: CASAQSYEQFF. The CDR3, as DNA: TGTGCCAGTGCCCAGTCGTATGAGCAGTTCTTC. The variable domain in full, completed from reference TRBV2 and TRBJ2-1, reads EPEVTQTPSHQVTQMGQEVILRCVPISNHLYFYWYRQILGQKVEFLVSFYNNEISEKSEIFDDQFSVERPDGSNFTLKIRSTKLEDSAMYFCASAQSYEQFFGPGTRLTVL.

This chain joins TRBV4-1 and TRBJ1-5; D unclear. Germline V gene lookup returns CDR1 MGHRA and CDR2 YSYEKL. V shed 0 bases and J shed 0 bases, with 9 bases lying between them. CDR3 size: 16 residues. CDR3 in DNA: TGCGCCAGCAGCCAAGAGGGGAGAAATAGCAATCAGCCCCAGCATTTT. Protein: CASSQEGRNSNQPQHF.

The chain couples TRBV21-1 to TRBJ1-2; TRBD1, the D gene given by the table, was not confirmed from the DNA. TRBV21-1 is labeled a pseudogene. CDR3 size: 17 residues. As DNA, the CDR3 is TGTGCCAGCAGCAAAGTCGGATCCTGGACAGTTAACTATGGCTACACCTTC. Protein product: CASSKVGSWTVNYGYTF.

Regarding this clone: Other DNA sequences of this sample code for an identical CDR3. DNA for the CDR3: TGTGCCAGCAATCAGGGAAGTCTACAGCCCCAGCATTTT. Amino acid sequence: CASNQGSLQPQHF. The J gene is TRBJ1-5, the V gene TRBV21-1; the table gives TRBD1 as D, unverified against the DNA. TRBV21-1 is annotated as a pseudogene. The CDR3 runs 13 residues.